One sample yielded the 21 T cell receptor beta chains listed below, sequenced in a study of regulatory T cells in long-lasting Graves disease. Researchers made TCR beta libraries by using iRepertoire HTBI primers and running Arm-PCR on CDR3 regions. TCRdb redid the calling of the multiplex PCR reads with MiXCR, one entry per CDR3 protein. This table holds roughly 470,000 distinct CDR3 sequences, roughly 20% found once. Time point denoted: persistent/refractory GD, antithyroid drugs over 5 years with positive TRAb. The TCR library was made from RNA that had been extracted from PBMCs in TRIzol. This sample comprised peripheral blood mononuclear cells (PBMCs), obtained when the disease was refractory, from a patient treated with antithyroid drugs. These receptor sequences come from a female donor with Graves disease.

The chain uses TRBV7-2 and TRBJ2-7; 10 bases agree with TRBD1. CDR1 is SGHTA and CDR2 is FQGNSA in the germline V gene. V dropped 0 bases and J dropped 4; count of bases not matched to a gene: 9. The CDR3 loop spans 17 amino acids. The DNA for the CDR3 is TGTGCCAGCAGCTTAGCGCTTTGGGACAGGGGTTTATACGAGCAGTACTTC. This translates into CASSLALWDRGLYEQYF.

This chain connects TRBV12-3 or TRBV12-4 to TRBJ2-1; D not certain. This CDR3 is built from 11 residues. V gave up 1 base and J gave up 9 bases, with 4 bases separating them. The CDR3 spells CASSLDGEQFF. The DNA of the CDR3 is TGTGCCAGCAGTTTAGATGGTGAGCAGTTCTTC.

This clonotype was detected only a few times. The J gene is TRBJ2-4, the V gene TRBV4-3; 7 positions match TRBD2. CDR1 and CDR2 (germline): LGHNA, YSLEER. The ends lost 0 bases at V and 7 bases at J; junction bases unmatched: 9. There are 16 residues in the CDR3. The DNA for the CDR3 is TGCGCCAGCAGCCAAGATCTTACGGGGGGTGGTAACATTCAGTACTTC. Amino acids: CASSQDLTGGGNIQYF.

On this clonotype itself: One end of the junction varies from germline; a read error may be responsible. V usage is TRBV9 and J usage is TRBJ1-1, with TRBD1 as a possible D gene (6 bases). The CDR3 has 14 amino acids. CDR1 SGDLS and CDR2 YYNGEE come from the germline V gene. The CDR3 region has the DNA TGTGCCAGCAGCGTAGCCCCCCGGGACACGGAAGCTTTCTTT. Translating it yields CASSVAPRDTEAFF.

As to this clonotype: Being one base from a much bigger clone, this may be a read error. No conserved phenylalanine or tryptophan ends this CDR3, so it is likely a read error. CDR3 region: CAWRRQSSYNSPLHL. DNA of the CDR3: TGTGCCTGGAGGAGACAGAGCTCCTATAATTCACCCCTCCACCTT. The rearrangement links TRBV30 to TRBJ1-6, with D maybe TRBD1 (5 bases). Trimming stripped 3 bases from V and 0 bases from J, with 9 bases between. This CDR3 comprises 15 residues. The germline gives CDR1 GTSNPN, CDR2 SVGIG (reference sequence).

The chain combines TRBV7-3 with TRBJ2-1; 7 nucleotides line up with TRBD1. Germline V gene data show CDR1 as SGHTA and CDR2 as FQGTGA. The CDR3 runs to 16 residues. V dropped 5 bases and J dropped 0; count of bases not matched to a gene: 7. CDR3 in DNA: TGTGCCAGCAGCACCCACAGGGGTAGCTCCTACAATGAGCAGTTCTTC. This sequence encodes CASSTHRGSSYNEQFF.

With respect to this clonotype: As the CDR3 is not closed by the conserved phenylalanine or tryptophan, this likely results from a read error. The chain is built from TRBV20-1 and TRBJ1-1, with no clear D. Trimming shortened V by 6 bases and J by 7 bases, and 9 bases separated the two germline ends. CDR3 length: 10 residues. Germline V gives CDR1 DFQATT, CDR2 SNEGSKA (reference sequence). Here the CDR3 reads CSASYHEAFL. The CDR3 DNA follows: TGCAGTGCCAGCTACCATGAAGCTTTCCTT.

In this sample, this clonotype turned up a few times. This chain uses TRBV5-1 with TRBJ2-2; perhaps TRBD1 as D (5 bases). The CDR3 extends over 15 amino acids. Between the trimmed V and J ends, which lost 0 bases and 6 bases, there was a span of 12 bases. Looked up from germline, CDR1 is SGHRS and CDR2 is YFSETQ. CDR3 DNA sequence: TGCGCCAGCAGCTTGGCCCAGGGATCGTCCGGGGAGCTGTTTTTT. Translating it yields CASSLAQGSSGELFF.

This clonotype was detected ten times or more. The chain recombines TRBV28 with TRBJ2-5, with 9 positions matching TRBD1. V lost 6 bases, J lost 5 bases, and 10 bases stayed unmatched. The CDR3 is 15 amino acids. Germline CDR1 MDHEN, CDR2 SYDVKM. In DNA, the CDR3 is TGTGCCAGCAGCTATACCGGGACAGGGAGGGAGACCCAGTACTTC. This gives the protein CASSYTGTGRETQYF.

In its sample, this clonotype was seen many times. The V gene is TRBV29-1, the J gene TRBJ1-4, with D tentatively TRBD1 (6 bases). V lost 4 bases to trimming and J lost 8 bases, with 8 bases between them. The CDR3 is 11 residues long. Germline CDR1 reads SQVTM; CDR2 reads ANQGSEA. The CDR3 here is CSVGQGEKLFF. The DNA of the CDR3 is TGCAGCGTTGGGCAGGGGGAAAAACTGTTTTTT.

About this clonotype: A read error may be the cause here, since a much bigger clone is one base away. The chain has TRBV7-8 and TRBJ1-6, with D perhaps matching TRBD1 (6 bases). This CDR3 has 13 amino acids. Germline assignment: CDR1 SGHVS and CDR2 FQNEAQ. CDR3: CAGSYNRDSPLHF. The CDR3 DNA follows: TGTGCCGGCAGCTACAACAGGGATTCACCCCTCCACTTT.

This clonotype was seen ten or more times. The chain joins TRBV28 to TRBJ1-2; 7 bases are shared with TRBD1. J was trimmed by 8 bases and V by 2 bases; bases with no gene match: 8. CDR1 and CDR2 from the germline V gene are MDHEN and SYDVKM. CDR3 length: 14 amino acids. The CDR3 coding sequence is TGTGCCAGCAGTTTAGGAGGGGGCGTGGGGGGCTACACCTTC. It encodes CASSLGGGVGGYTF.

V and J are TRBV25-1 and TRBJ2-2; 9 bases align to TRBD2. The CDR3 is made up of 17 amino acids. CDR1 is MGHDK and CDR2 is SYGVNS in the germline V gene. After removal of 2 bases from V and 5 bases from J, the junction contained 9 bases not matched to a gene. The CDR3 spells CASSEIISGSITGELFF. CDR3 sequence (DNA): TGTGCCAGCAGTGAAATAATTAGCGGGAGTATAACCGGGGAGCTGTTTTTT.

The chain joins TRBV28 to TRBJ1-5; 9 nucleotides agree with TRBD1. J lost 2 bases, V lost 2 bases, and 7 bases had no gene match. Germline assignment: CDR1 MDHEN and CDR2 SYDVKM. This CDR3 is 17 amino acids long. This CDR3 reads CASSLRTGAGGNQPQHF. In DNA form, the CDR3 reads TGTGCCAGCAGTTTACGGACAGGGGCCGGAGGCAATCAGCCCCAGCATTTT.

This clonotype has at least ten counts. The gene calls are TRBV19 and TRBJ1-1; D is unresolved. Germline V lookup: CDR1 LNHDA, CDR2 SQIVND (reference sequence). V lost 3 bases and J lost 1, with 9 bases in between. This CDR3 has 14 amino acids. CDR3 residues: CASSIGETNTEAFF. The CDR3 coding sequence is TGTGCCAGTAGTATCGGGGAGACGAACACTGAAGCTTTCTTT. The full variable domain, in which reference TRBV19 and TRBJ1-1 provide the parts outside the CDR3, is DGGITQSPKYLFRKEGQNVTLSCEQNLNHDAMYWYRQDPGQGLRLIYYSQIVNDFQKGDIAEGYSVSREKKESFPLTVTSAQKNPTAFYLCASSIGETNTEAFFGQGTRLTVV.

V gene TRBV19 combines with J gene TRBJ2-7, with TRBD1 identical over 7 bases. Germline trimming cut 5 bases from V and 3 bases from J; bases unmatched to any gene: 7. Germline V gives CDR1 LNHDA, CDR2 SQIVND (reference sequence). The CDR3 runs 14 residues. The CDR3 reads CASSATGIFYEQYF. The CDR3, as DNA: TGTGCCAGTAGTGCGACAGGGATATTCTACGAGCAGTACTTC. The variable domain in full, completed from reference TRBV19 and TRBJ2-7, reads DGGITQSPKYLFRKEGQNVTLSCEQNLNHDAMYWYRQDPGQGLRLIYYSQIVNDFQKGDIAEGYSVSREKKESFPLTVTSAQKNPTAFYLCASSATGIFYEQYFGPGTRLTVT.

This chain links TRBV18 with TRBJ1-1; no firm D call. The V end lost 3 bases, the J end lost 2 bases, and 13 bases lay between the germline ends. Germline V lookup: CDR1 KGHSH, CDR2 LQKENI. The CDR3 consists of 15 residues. The CDR3: CASSPSPRTNTEAFF. CDR3 DNA: TGTGCCAGCTCACCCTCGCCCCGGACCAACACTGAAGCTTTCTTT.

As concerns this clonotype: A read error is possible here, since a much larger clone lies one base away. The V gene is TRBV7-9, the J gene TRBJ1-1; no clear D gene. V gave up 1 base and J gave up 4 bases, with 13 bases separating them. The germline gives CDR1 SEHNR, CDR2 FQNEAQ (reference sequence). This CDR3 spans 15 amino acids. The CDR3 here is CASSLGNSGSTEAFF. The DNA of the CDR3 is TGTGCCAGCAGCTTAGGGAACAGTGGGAGCACTGAAGCTTTCTTT.

In regard to this clonotype: The conserved final phenylalanine or tryptophan is absent from the CDR3, which likely points to a read error. The DNA is omitted, as the CDR3 cannot be located on it reliably, and the CDR3 follows TCRdb's listing. This chain connects TRBV2 to TRBJ1-4; TRBD1, the table's D call, was not compared with the DNA. The CDR3 sequence runs 16 residues, both termini included. Germline-derived CDR1 and CDR2 are SNHLY and FYNNEI. The CDR3 loop reads CASSAWTGASGLPPIP.

This chain joins TRBV12-3 or TRBV12-4 and TRBJ2-1, with D hard to call. This CDR3 is built from 11 residues. The V end was cut by 8 bases, the J end by 6 bases, with 8 bases between. Here the CDR3 reads CASSIGNEQFF. CDR3 nucleotide sequence: TGTGCCAGCTCGATCGGCAATGAGCAGTTCTTC.

This clonotype occurred many times. V and J are TRBV7-8 and TRBJ2-5, with 12 bases that match TRBD2. The germline CDR1 and CDR2 sequences are SGHVS and FQNEAQ. Trimming took 4 bases from V and 5 from J; bases not matched to a gene: 5. This CDR3 is 15 amino acids long. CDR3 loop: CASSSSGRVRETQYF. CDR3 in DNA: TGTGCCAGCAGCTCTAGCGGGAGGGTACGGGAGACCCAGTACTTC. Drawing the rest from reference TRBV7-8 and TRBJ2-5, the complete variable domain is GAGVSQSPRYKVAKRGQDVALRCDPISGHVSLFWYQQALGQGPEFLTYFQNEAQLDKSGLPSDRFFAERPEGSVSTLKIQRTQQEDSAVYLCASSSSGRVRETQYFGPGTRLLVL.